Listed below are T cell receptor beta chains from one sample, sequenced in a study of control samples from healthy donors and cancer patients. Using immunoSEQ multiplex PCR, the repertoire was profiled, and TCRdb retains in-frame clones only, with some absent. The data show about 65,000 clones, approximately 90% seen once. The specimen was PBMCs. These receptors all stem from a woman aged 45-60 years with colorectal cancer. Both conserved end residues are part of each CDR3. A D gene is named only where the DNA matches it firmly. The listing skips clone size in some rows; elsewhere it reads once, few, many or a size class.

V	J	size	D	DNA	CDR3
TRBV3-1/TRBV3-2	TRBJ1-3	-	-	TGTGCCAGCAGTCAGGGATCTGGAAACACCATATATTTT	CASSQGSGNTIYF
TRBV9	TRBJ2-1	-	TRBD2	TGTGCCAGCAGCGTAGCTCCTAGCGGGAGGGTCCATGAGCAGTTCTTC	CASSVAPSGRVHEQFF
TRBV30	TRBJ1-2	-	-	TGTGCCTGGGGGTCTTGGAACTATGGCTACACCTTC	CAWGSWNYGYTF
TRBV15	TRBJ2-5	-	TRBD2	TGTGCCACCAGCAGAGATGGGTTAGCTAGCGGGAGTAAAGAGACCCAGTACTTC	CATSRDGLASGSKETQYF
TRBV7-3	TRBJ2-2	once	-	TGTGCCAGCAGCTTATCACTCTCCACCGGGGAGCTGTTTTTT	CASSLSLSTGELFF
TRBV24-1	TRBJ1-6	-	-	TGTGCCACCAGTGGCCCCTTGGATAATTCACCCCTCCACTTT	CATSGPLDNSPLHF
TRBV5-5	TRBJ2-5	-	-	TGTGCCAGCAGCTTGAGGAGAGAAGAGACCCAGTACTTC	CASSLRREETQYF
TRBV5-8	TRBJ2-5	-	-	TGTGCCAGCAGCTGGGACGCCGGGACAACTCAAGAGACCCAGTACTTC	CASSWDAGTTQETQYF
TRBV5-6	TRBJ1-2	-	TRBD1	TGTGCCAGCCGACAGGGGGCGCCTAACTATGGCTACACCTTC	CASRQGAPNYGYTF
TRBV11-3	TRBJ2-7	-	-	TGTGCCAGCAGCTTAGGGACCCGGCGAGGCGAGCAGTACTTC	CASSLGTRRGEQYF
TRBV2	TRBJ2-4	-	-	TGTGCCAGCAGTCGAGAATCCTTAGCCAAAAACATTCAGTACTTC	CASSRESLAKNIQYF
TRBV27	TRBJ2-3	-	-	TGTGCCAGCAGTTTAAGGGGAACAGATACGCAGTATTTT	CASSLRGTDTQYF
TRBV5-5	TRBJ1-1	-	-	TGTGCCAGCAGCCGACCGGAGGGCACTGAAGCTTTCTTT	CASSRPEGTEAFF
TRBV5-1	TRBJ2-1	-	-	TGCGCCAGCAGCCTCGGACAGACAACATTCAATGAGCAGTTCTTC	CASSLGQTTFNEQFF
TRBV6-2/TRBV6-3	TRBJ1-5	-	-	TGTGCCAGCAGTCTCTACAGGGTGGGGGGCAATCAGCCCCAGCATTTT	CASSLYRVGGNQPQHF
TRBV9	TRBJ2-5	-	-	TGTGCCAGCAGCCACAGGGCCCAAAAAGGAGTCCAAGAGACCCAGTACTTC	CASSHRAQKGVQETQYF
TRBV6-5	TRBJ1-2	-	-	TGTGCCAGCAGGGGGGCTGGCTACACCTTC	CASRGAGYTF
TRBV13	TRBJ1-1	-	-	TGTGCCAGCAGCTTAGGAGGCGGTAACACTGAAGCTTTCTTT	CASSLGGGNTEAFF
TRBV27	TRBJ1-4	once	TRBD1	TGTGCCAGCAGTCGGCGTGGACAGGGAGAGAATGAAAAACTGTTTTTT	CASSRRGQGENEKLFF
TRBV19	TRBJ1-1	once	TRBD1	TGTGCCAGTAGTACCTCCTTCGCCGGGACAGGGAACACTGAAGCTTTCTTT	CASSTSFAGTGNTEAFF
TRBV21-1	TRBJ2-5	once	-	TGTGCCAGCAGCAAAGGAGGTCGGGACGGCGAGACCCAGTACTTC	CASSKGGRDGETQYF
TRBV9	TRBJ1-1	-	-	TGTGCCAGCAGCGTAGCTGAGACAGGATATGAAGCTTTCTTT	CASSVAETGYEAFF
TRBV5-1	TRBJ1-1	-	-	TGCGCCAGCAGCTCGGGTCTCGGGGGCAACACTGAAGCTTTCTTT	CASSSGLGGNTEAFF
TRBV20-1	TRBJ2-7	-	-	TGCAGTGCTAGCCAGGGGTTCGAGCAGTACTTC	CSASQGFEQYF
TRBV7-3	TRBJ1-1	once	TRBD1	TGTGCCAGCAGCTTAACGGGCGGGACAGGTCACACTGAAGCTTTCTTT	CASSLTGGTGHTEAFF
TRBV27	TRBJ2-3	-	-	TGTGCCAGCAGTCCCCCCGGGGACATAGATACGCAGTATTTT	CASSPPGDIDTQYF
TRBV7-9	TRBJ1-2	-	TRBD1	TGTGCCAGCAGCCGGGGACAGGGCGTCTTTGGCTACACCTTC	CASSRGQGVFGYTF
TRBV7-9	TRBJ1-2	-	TRBD1	TGTGCCAGCAGCTTACCGGGACAGAAGAACTATGGCTACACCTTC	CASSLPGQKNYGYTF
TRBV27	TRBJ1-1	-	TRBD1	TGTGCCAGCAGTTTATACAGGGGCGGGACTGAAGCTTTCTTT	CASSLYRGGTEAFF
TRBV29-1	TRBJ2-6	-	-	TGCAGCGTTGTAGGCCGAGAAGACCGGGACTCGCTTTCTGGGGCCAACGTCCTGACTTTC	CSVVGREDRDSLSGANVLTF
TRBV3-1/TRBV3-2	TRBJ1-1	-	TRBD1	TGTGCCAGCAGCCAGCCGACAGGGGGCACTGAAGCTTTCTTT	CASSQPTGGTEAFF
TRBV25-1	TRBJ2-3	-	TRBD2	TGTGCCAGCAGTGATTCCGGGAGGTCCGCAGATACGCAGTATTTT	CASSDSGRSADTQYF
TRBV7-8	TRBJ1-1	-	-	TGTGCCAGCAGCTTACGGGCAGAGAGCGACACTGAAGCTTTCTTT	CASSLRAESDTEAFF
TRBV27	TRBJ2-1	-	TRBD2	TGTGCCAGCAGTTTATACTATTCCCCACTAGCGCAATACAATGAGCAGTTCTTC	CASSLYYSPLAQYNEQFF
TRBV19	TRBJ1-5	-	TRBD1	TGTGCCAGTAGTGCCGAGACAGGGAGATTGGCCCAGCATTTT	CASSAETGRLAQHF
TRBV5-4	TRBJ2-1	-	-	TGTGCCAGCAGCTCGGACTTCTCCAATGAGCAGTTCTTC	CASSSDFSNEQFF
TRBV6-1	TRBJ2-1	-	TRBD2	TGTGCCAGCAGTGAAGAGGAGGGAGGGTTCTCCTACAATGAGCAGTTCTTC	CASSEEEGGFSYNEQFF
TRBV5-6	TRBJ2-7	-	-	TGTGCCAGCAGCATCTTTGTAGTTATGGGCACCGAGCAGTACTTC	CASSIFVVMGTEQYF
TRBV13	TRBJ2-3	-	TRBD2	TGTGCCAGCAGCTTTAGCGGGGGACCAGATACGCAGTATTTT	CASSFSGGPDTQYF
TRBV15	TRBJ2-5	-	-	TGTGCCACCAGCAGAGATCTTGTTACGTACAGGGTCGGGGAGACCCAGTACTTC	CATSRDLVTYRVGETQYF
TRBV20-1	TRBJ2-5	-	TRBD2	TGCAGTGCTAGTGGGACTAGGGATGAGACCCAGTACTTC	CSASGTRDETQYF
TRBV5-6	TRBJ1-4	-	-	TGTGCCAGCAGCACCGCCCCGGGGGGGACTAATGAAAAACTGTTTTTT	CASSTAPGGTNEKLFF
TRBV7-8	TRBJ2-1	once	-	TGTGCCAGCATCCGGGACTCCAGGGGTGAGCAGTTCTTC	CASIRDSRGEQFF
TRBV6-6	TRBJ2-7	-	-	TGTGCCAGCAGTTACTCGATCGGGGTACGACACGAGCAGTACTTC	CASSYSIGVRHEQYF